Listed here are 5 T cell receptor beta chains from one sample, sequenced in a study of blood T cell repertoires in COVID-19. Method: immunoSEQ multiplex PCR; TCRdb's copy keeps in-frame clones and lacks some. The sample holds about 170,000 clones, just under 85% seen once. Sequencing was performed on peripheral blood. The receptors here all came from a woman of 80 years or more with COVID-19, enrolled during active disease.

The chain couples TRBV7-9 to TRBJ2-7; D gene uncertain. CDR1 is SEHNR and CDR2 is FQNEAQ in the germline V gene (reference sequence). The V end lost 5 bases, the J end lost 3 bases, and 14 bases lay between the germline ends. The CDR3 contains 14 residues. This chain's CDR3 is CASSPPGSFYEQYF. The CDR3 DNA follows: TGTGCCAGCAGCCCCCCCGGGTCCTTCTACGAGCAGTACTTC. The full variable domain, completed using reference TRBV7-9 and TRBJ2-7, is DTGVSQNPRHKITKRGQNVTFRCDPISEHNRLYWYRQTLGQGPEFLTYFQNEAQLEKSRLLSDRFSAERPKGSFSTLEIQRTEQGDSAMYLCASSPPGSFYEQYFGPGTRLTVT.

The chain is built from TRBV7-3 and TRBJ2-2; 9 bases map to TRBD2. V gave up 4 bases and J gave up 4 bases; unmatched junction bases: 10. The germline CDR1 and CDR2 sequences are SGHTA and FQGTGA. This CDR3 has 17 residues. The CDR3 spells CASSSFGTSHGTGELFF. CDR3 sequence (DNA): TGTGCCAGCAGCTCATTCGGGACTAGCCATGGCACCGGGGAGCTGTTTTTT.

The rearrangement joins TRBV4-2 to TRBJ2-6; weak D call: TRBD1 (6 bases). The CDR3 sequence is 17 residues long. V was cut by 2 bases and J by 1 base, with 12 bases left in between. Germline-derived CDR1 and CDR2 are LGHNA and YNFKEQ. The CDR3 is CASSQPRGLSGANVLTF. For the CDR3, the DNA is TGTGCCAGCAGCCAACCCAGGGGTTTGTCTGGGGCCAACGTCCTGACTTTC.

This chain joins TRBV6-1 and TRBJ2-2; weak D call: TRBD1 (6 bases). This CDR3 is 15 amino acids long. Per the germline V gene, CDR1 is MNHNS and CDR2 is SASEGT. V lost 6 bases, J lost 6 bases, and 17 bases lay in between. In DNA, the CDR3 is TGTGCCAGCAGAGATACAGGGAGAGGTGCCGGGGAGCTGTTTTTT. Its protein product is CASRDTGRGAGELFF.

The CDR3 nucleotides are TGTGCCAGCAGCGTAGCGACTAGCGGGGGCCCATGGACCCAGTACTTC. This gives the protein CASSVATSGGPWTQYF. The chain recombines TRBV9 with TRBJ2-5, with 12 bases aligning to TRBD2. CDR3 length equals 16 residues. Germline V CDR1 and CDR2: SGDLS, YYNGEE. The ends lost 0 bases at V and 7 bases at J; junction bases unmatched: 7.